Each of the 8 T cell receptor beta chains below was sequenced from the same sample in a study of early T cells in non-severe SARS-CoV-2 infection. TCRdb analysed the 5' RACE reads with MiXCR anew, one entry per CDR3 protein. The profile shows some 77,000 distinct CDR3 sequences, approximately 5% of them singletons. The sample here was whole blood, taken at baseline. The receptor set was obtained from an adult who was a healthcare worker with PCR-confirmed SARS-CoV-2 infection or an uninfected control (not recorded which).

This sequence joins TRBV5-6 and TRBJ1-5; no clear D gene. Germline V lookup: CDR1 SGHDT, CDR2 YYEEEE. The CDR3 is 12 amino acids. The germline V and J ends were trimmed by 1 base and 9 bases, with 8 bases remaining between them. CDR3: CASSLQVGPQHF. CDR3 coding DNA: TGTGCCAGCAGCTTGCAGGTAGGGCCCCAGCATTTT. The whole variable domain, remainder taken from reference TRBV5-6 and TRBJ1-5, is DAGVTQSPTHLIKTRGQQVTLRCSPKSGHDTVSWYQQALGQGPQFIFQYYEEEERQRGNFPDRFSGHQFPNYSSELNVNALLLGDSALYLCASSLQVGPQHFGDGTRLSIL.

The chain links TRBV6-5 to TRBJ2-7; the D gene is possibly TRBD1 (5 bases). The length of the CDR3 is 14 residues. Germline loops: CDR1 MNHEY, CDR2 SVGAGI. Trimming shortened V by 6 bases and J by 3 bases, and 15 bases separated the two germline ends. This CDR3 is CASSSRAMGYEQYF. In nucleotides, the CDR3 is TGTGCCAGCAGCTCCAGGGCGATGGGCTACGAGCAGTACTTC.

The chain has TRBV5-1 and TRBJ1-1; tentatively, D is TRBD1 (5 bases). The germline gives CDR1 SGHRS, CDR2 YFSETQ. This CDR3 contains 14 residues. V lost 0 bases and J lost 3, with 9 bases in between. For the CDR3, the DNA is TGCGCCAGCAGCTTGGACAGGTTATACACTGAAGCTTTCTTT. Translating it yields CASSLDRLYTEAFF.

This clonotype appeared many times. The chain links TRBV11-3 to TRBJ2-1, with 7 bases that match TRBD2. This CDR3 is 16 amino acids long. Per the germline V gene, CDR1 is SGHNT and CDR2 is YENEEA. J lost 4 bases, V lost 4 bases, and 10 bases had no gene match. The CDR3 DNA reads TGTGCCAGCAGCTCCCACGGGAGCGGGATGTACAATGAGCAGTTCTTC. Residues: CASSSHGSGMYNEQFF.

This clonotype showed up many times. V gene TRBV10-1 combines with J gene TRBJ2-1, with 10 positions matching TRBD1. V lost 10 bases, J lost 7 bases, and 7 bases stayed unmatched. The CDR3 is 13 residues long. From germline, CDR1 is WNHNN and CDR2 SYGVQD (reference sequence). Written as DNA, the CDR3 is TGCGCCACCGAGGACAGGGGGGATAATGAGCAGTTCTTC. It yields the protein CATEDRGDNEQFF.

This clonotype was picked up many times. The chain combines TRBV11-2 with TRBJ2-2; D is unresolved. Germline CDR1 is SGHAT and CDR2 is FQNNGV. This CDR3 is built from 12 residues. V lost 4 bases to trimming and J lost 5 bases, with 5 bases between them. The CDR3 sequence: CASSSMTGELFF. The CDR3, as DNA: TGTGCCAGCAGCTCTATGACCGGGGAGCTGTTTTTT.

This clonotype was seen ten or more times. As DNA, the CDR3 is TGTGCCAGCTCAACCAACGGGGGACCCTACGAGCAGTACTTC. Its protein product is CASSTNGGPYEQYF. The V gene is TRBV18, the J gene TRBJ2-7; tentative D call: TRBD2 (6 bases). The CDR3 is 14 amino acids. Trimming stripped 5 bases from V and 2 bases from J, with 13 bases between. Germline V gene lookup returns CDR1 KGHSH and CDR2 LQKENI.

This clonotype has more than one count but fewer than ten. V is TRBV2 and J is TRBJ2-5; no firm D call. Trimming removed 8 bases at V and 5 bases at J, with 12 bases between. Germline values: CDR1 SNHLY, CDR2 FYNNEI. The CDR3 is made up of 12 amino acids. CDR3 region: CASAFSQETQYF. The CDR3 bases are TGTGCCAGCGCATTCTCCCAGGAGACCCAGTACTTC.